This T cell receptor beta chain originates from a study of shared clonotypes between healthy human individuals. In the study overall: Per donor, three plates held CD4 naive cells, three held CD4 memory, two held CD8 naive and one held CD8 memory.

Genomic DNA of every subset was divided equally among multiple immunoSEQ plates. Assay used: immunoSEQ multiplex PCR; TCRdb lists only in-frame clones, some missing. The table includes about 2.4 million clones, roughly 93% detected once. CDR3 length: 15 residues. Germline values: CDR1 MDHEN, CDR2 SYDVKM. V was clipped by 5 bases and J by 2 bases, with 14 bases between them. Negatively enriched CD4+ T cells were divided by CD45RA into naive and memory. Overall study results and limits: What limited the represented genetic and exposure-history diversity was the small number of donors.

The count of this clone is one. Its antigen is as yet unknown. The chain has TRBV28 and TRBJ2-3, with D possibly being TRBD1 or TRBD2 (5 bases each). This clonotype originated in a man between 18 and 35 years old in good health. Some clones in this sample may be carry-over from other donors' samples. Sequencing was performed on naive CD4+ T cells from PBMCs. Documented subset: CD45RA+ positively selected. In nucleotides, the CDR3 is TGTGCCAGCAGTCGAACCGGGACCTTCACAGATACGCAGTATTTT. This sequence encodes CASSRTGTFTDTQYF.